Presented here are 15 T cell receptor beta chains from one specimen sequenced in a study of blood T cell repertoires in COVID-19. Using immunoSEQ multiplex PCR, the repertoire was profiled, and TCRdb retains in-frame clones only, with some absent. The table has under 200,000 clones, approximately 87% seen once. Sequenced input: peripheral blood. All receptors derive from a man aged 18 to 30 with active or convalescent COVID-19.

J is TRBJ2-1 and V is TRBV4-2, with 9 bases lining up with TRBD2. V lost 3 bases and J lost 3; bases outside the gene matches: 3. The CDR3 is 15 residues long. Germline lookup yields CDR1 LGHNA and CDR2 YNFKEQ. Here the CDR3 reads CASSHLAGSYNEQFF. The DNA of the CDR3 is TGTGCCAGCAGCCATCTAGCGGGGAGCTACAATGAGCAGTTCTTC.

The J gene is TRBJ2-7, the V gene TRBV7-9; TRBD1 aligns across 7 bases. The CDR3 covers 16 residues. The junction had 10 bases not matched to a gene; V was cut back by 5 bases and J by 0 bases. Germline assignment: CDR1 SEHNR and CDR2 FQNEAQ (reference sequence). The CDR3 protein is CASSRPSGGTSYEQYF. For the CDR3, the DNA is TGTGCCAGCAGCCGTCCATCAGGGGGAACCTCCTACGAGCAGTACTTC.

This clone was counted once. The V gene is TRBV7-2, the J gene TRBJ1-1, with 7 bases identical to TRBD1. The V segment lost 2 bases and the J segment 3 bases; nucleotides outside the gene matches: 9. Germline CDR1 and CDR2: SGHTA and FQGNSA. The CDR3 is 16 amino acids. The chain's CDR3 is CASSLRDSQGYTEAFF. CDR3 nucleotides: TGTGCCAGCAGCTTAAGGGACAGTCAGGGGTACACTGAAGCTTTCTTT.

This chain joins TRBV4-2 and TRBJ1-1, with a possible D match to TRBD1 (6 bases). The CDR3 loop spans 15 amino acids. Trimming removed 4 bases from V and 1 base from J, with 13 bases in between. Germline CDR1 reads LGHNA; CDR2 reads YNFKEQ. CDR3 protein: CASSPLGRGNTEAFF. The CDR3 DNA sequence: TGTGCCAGCAGCCCCTTGGGCAGGGGGAACACTGAAGCTTTCTTT.

The V and J genes are TRBV30 and TRBJ1-5; tentatively, D is TRBD1 (6 bases). In germline, CDR1 is GTSNPN, CDR2 SVGIG (reference sequence). Trimming removed 3 bases from V and 7 bases from J, with 13 bases in between. There are 13 residues in the CDR3. The CDR3 nucleotides are TGTGCCTGGAGAGACGGACAGAGGCAGCCCCAGCATTTT. Amino acid sequence: CAWRDGQRQPQHF.

The chain has TRBV19 and TRBJ1-1, with D hard to call. The CDR3 contains 12 residues. Germline values: CDR1 LNHDA, CDR2 SQIVND (reference sequence). Deletions cut 5 bases from V and 1 base from J, with 5 bases between. CDR3 in amino acids: CASSRGNTEAFF. As DNA, the CDR3 is TGTGCCAGTAGTCGGGGGAACACTGAAGCTTTCTTT.

This rearrangement joins TRBV6-4 to TRBJ1-1; a possible D gene is TRBD1 (6 bases). V gave up 9 bases and J gave up 2 bases, with 13 bases separating them. The germline V gene has CDR1 MRHNA and CDR2 SNTAGT. The CDR3 has 13 residues. The CDR3 here is CARPKGGNTEAFF. DNA for the CDR3: TGTGCCAGACCGAAAGGGGGAAACACTGAAGCTTTCTTT.

This chain links TRBV24-1 with TRBJ2-3; D possibly corresponds to TRBD2 (5 bases). CDR1 is KGHDR, CDR2 SFDVKD, per germline. CDR3 length: 13 amino acids. V was shortened by 3 bases and J by 3 bases, with 6 bases between the two germline ends. The CDR3 sequence is CATSDPGTDTQYF. Here the CDR3 DNA reads TGTGCCACCAGTGATCCGGGAACAGATACGCAGTATTTT.

This chain links TRBV6-4 with TRBJ2-2; 8 bases align to TRBD2. This CDR3 has 16 amino acids. Germline V gene lookup returns CDR1 MRHNA and CDR2 SNTAGT. Trimming removed 3 bases from V and 3 bases from J; junction bases left unmatched: 6. The CDR3 DNA is TGTGCCAGCAGTGAAGTGGGGACTAGACACACCGGGGAGCTGTTTTTT. Translated, it gives CASSEVGTRHTGELFF.

The CDR3 region is CATSDSQAWSNQPQHF. The DNA for the CDR3 is TGTGCCACCAGTGATTCTCAGGCTTGGAGCAATCAGCCCCAGCATTTT. This chain joins TRBV24-1 and TRBJ1-5, with D unclear. The germline CDR1 and CDR2 sequences are KGHDR and SFDVKD. V lost 2 bases, J lost 1 base, and 11 bases lay in between. The CDR3 covers 16 residues.

Worth noting for this clone: Because the CDR3's place on the DNA is in doubt, the DNA is left out and the CDR3 is given as listed by TCRdb. This chain connects TRBV3-1 (or the pseudogene TRBV3-2) to TRBJ2-1; TRBD2 is taken as the D call from the table, unchecked against the DNA. The CDR3 length is 20 residues, termini included. Germline lookup yields CDR1 LGHDT and CDR2 YNNKEL (reference sequence). CDR3 loop: CASSPRLPITMSSSSNEQFF.

This chain uses TRBV4-1 with TRBJ2-7; 11 bases map to TRBD2. The CDR3 spans 15 residues. Germline CDR1 is MGHRA and CDR2 is YSYEKL. Unmatched junction bases numbered 5, after V lost 1 base and J lost 6 bases. The CDR3 region is CASSQVLAGGPEQYF. The DNA of the CDR3 is TGCGCCAGCAGCCAAGTGCTAGCGGGAGGCCCCGAGCAGTACTTC.

The V call is TRBV11-2, the J call TRBJ2-3, with a weak D call TRBD1 (5 bases). V lost 1 base to trimming and J lost 2 bases, with 7 bases between them. The CDR3 length is 14 residues. Germline lookup yields CDR1 SGHAT and CDR2 FQNNGV. The CDR3 DNA reads as TGTGCCAGCAGCTTAGCCAGGGCCACAGATACGCAGTATTTT. This codes for CASSLARATDTQYF.

This clone was seen once. The rearrangement joins TRBV4-1 to TRBJ1-1; TRBD1 might be the D (6 bases). With 1 base removed from V and 0 bases from J, the gap between germline ends came to 15 bases. Per germline, CDR1 MGHRA and CDR2 YSYEKL. The length of the CDR3 is 17 residues. CDR3 in amino acids: CASSQVERGGVNTEAFF. CDR3 in DNA: TGCGCCAGCAGCCAAGTTGAAAGGGGGGGGGTGAACACTGAAGCTTTCTTT.

This clone was detected only once. This chain joins TRBV6-6 and TRBJ1-1, with a possible D match to TRBD1 (5 bases). The CDR3 is made up of 13 amino acids. V lost 4 bases and J lost 5, with 11 bases in between. CDR1 and CDR2 from the germline V gene are MNHNY and SVGAGI (reference sequence). CDR3 residues: CASSSTQGTEAFF. DNA for the CDR3: TGTGCCAGCAGTTCCACTCAGGGTACTGAAGCTTTCTTT.